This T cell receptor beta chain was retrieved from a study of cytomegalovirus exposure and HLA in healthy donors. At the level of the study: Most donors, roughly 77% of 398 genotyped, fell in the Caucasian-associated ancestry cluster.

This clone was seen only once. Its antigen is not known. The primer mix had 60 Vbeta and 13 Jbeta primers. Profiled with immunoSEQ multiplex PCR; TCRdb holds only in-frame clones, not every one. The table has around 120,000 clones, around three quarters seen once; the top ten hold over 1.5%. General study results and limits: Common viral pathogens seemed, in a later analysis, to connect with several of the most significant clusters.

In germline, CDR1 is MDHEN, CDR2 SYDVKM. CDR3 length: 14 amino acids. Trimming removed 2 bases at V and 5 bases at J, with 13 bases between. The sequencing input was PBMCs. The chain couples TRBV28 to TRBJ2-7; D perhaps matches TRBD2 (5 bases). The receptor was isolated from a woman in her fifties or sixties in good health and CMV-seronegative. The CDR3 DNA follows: TGTGCCAGCAGTTTAGCGGGTCCTACGAACGAGCAGTACTTC. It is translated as CASSLAGPTNEQYF.